The 29 T cell receptor beta chains below come from one sample, sequenced in a study of lymphopenia after photon versus proton radiotherapy (dated by TCRdb to between 2018 and 2021). Receptors were amplified or captured by the immunoSEQ multiplex PCR assay. The source is immuneACCESS, and TCRdb retained only in-frame sequences with V and J called. Part of the clones is not carried over; for the studies checked, unresolved V genes explain less than half of this, and the remainder is unexplained. In all, the sample holds 150,000 to 200,000 clones, and around nine tenths of those were seen once. The top ten hold around 4.6% of the sample. This specimen was peripheral blood, taken from a patient treated with photon-based radiotherapy. Receptors originate from a man in his fifties with gastric cancer.

The genes are TRBV30 and TRBJ1-5; D remains ambiguous. Trimming cost V 2 bases and J 6 bases, with 8 bases left between them. The length of the CDR3 is 12 residues. In germline, CDR1 is GTSNPN, CDR2 SVGIG (reference sequence). In DNA form, the CDR3 reads TGTGCCTGGAGTTCCCAAGCTCAGCCCCAGCATTTT. This translates into CAWSSQAQPQHF.

The rearrangement links TRBV5-5 to TRBJ2-3; D might be TRBD1 (6 bases). The V and J ends lost 4 bases and 0 bases respectively, with 12 bases between them. Germline V gene data show CDR1 as SGHKS and CDR2 as YYEKEE (reference sequence). There are 15 residues in the CDR3. The CDR3 region has the DNA TGTGCCAGCAGCCCTTGGACAGTTAGCACAGATACGCAGTATTTT. It is translated as CASSPWTVSTDTQYF.

The rearrangement links TRBV2 to TRBJ1-5; no reliable D call. Trimming shortened V by 2 bases and J by 1 base, and 18 bases separated the two germline ends. There are 18 residues in the CDR3. Germline CDR1 SNHLY, CDR2 FYNNEI. CDR3 in amino acids: CASSELDIVLDSNQPQHF. CDR3 DNA sequence: TGTGCCAGCAGTGAACTCGACATCGTCCTAGACAGCAATCAGCCCCAGCATTTT.

This chain uses TRBV27 with TRBJ2-1; D possibly corresponds to TRBD2 (7 bases). Per germline, CDR1 MNHEY and CDR2 SMNVEV (reference sequence). The V and J ends lost 3 bases and 5 bases respectively, with 14 bases between them. This CDR3 region has 15 residues. This CDR3 is CASSFTSEGDNEQFF. The CDR3 DNA reads TGTGCCAGCAGTTTTACTAGCGAGGGGGACAATGAGCAGTTCTTC.

The V gene is TRBV18, the J gene TRBJ2-1; 9 bases match TRBD1. The junction had 4 bases not matched to a gene; V was cut back by 4 bases and J by 3 bases. Germline CDR1 and CDR2: KGHSH and LQKENI. The CDR3 is made up of 15 amino acids. The CDR3 bases are TGTGCCAGCTCACGAGGACAGGGGTTCTACAATGAGCAGTTCTTC. Translating gives CASSRGQGFYNEQFF.

The chain carries TRBV19 and TRBJ2-7; 9 positions match TRBD1. CDR1 and CDR2 (germline): LNHDA, SQIVND (reference sequence). V lost 3 bases, J lost 3 bases, and 3 bases stayed unmatched. CDR3 size: 14 residues. The CDR3 protein is CASSMRDRDYEQYF. In DNA, the CDR3 is TGTGCCAGTAGTATGCGGGACAGGGACTACGAGCAGTACTTC.

J is TRBJ2-1 and V is TRBV2; D gene ambiguous. Between the trimmed V and J ends, which lost 6 bases and 5 bases, there was a span of 11 bases. The CDR3 contains 13 residues. The germline V gene has CDR1 SNHLY and CDR2 FYNNEI. The CDR3 coding sequence is TGTGCCAGCAGGACACCGTTCCACAATGAGCAGTTCTTC. Translated, it gives CASRTPFHNEQFF.

This clone was recorded once. The chain couples TRBV5-1 to TRBJ1-5; the D gene is possibly TRBD1 (5 bases). The V end was cut by 0 bases, the J end by 6 bases, with 13 bases between. The CDR3 consists of 15 residues. From germline, CDR1 is SGHRS and CDR2 YFSETQ. The DNA for the CDR3 is TGCGCCAGCAGCTTGGAGGGCGGGGCTCCTCAGCCCCAGCATTTT. This codes for CASSLEGGAPQPQHF.

The CDR3 protein is CASRPTRTYEQYF. DNA for the CDR3: TGTGCCAGCAGACCGACACGCACCTACGAGCAGTACTTC. The chain links TRBV7-4 to TRBJ2-7; D remains ambiguous. V lost 6 bases and J 2 bases, leaving 11 bases between the germline ends. This CDR3 is 13 amino acids long. Germline loops: CDR1 SGHVT, CDR2 SQSDAQ.

Only one count was recorded for this clone. This sequence joins TRBV19 and TRBJ2-5, with unresolved D. Trimming took 0 bases from V and 5 from J, leaving 4 bases between them. This CDR3 has 12 amino acids. Germline values: CDR1 LNHDA, CDR2 SQIVND (reference sequence). The CDR3 is CASSIDEETQYF. CDR3 nucleotide sequence: TGTGCCAGTAGTATAGATGAGGAGACCCAGTACTTC.

The genes are TRBV6-1 and TRBJ2-1, with D uncertain. The CDR3 spans 15 residues. Germline V gene data show CDR1 as MNHNS and CDR2 as SASEGT. V lost 2 bases to trimming and J lost 0 bases, with 8 bases between them. Here the CDR3 reads CASSERGFSYNEQFF. CDR3 coding DNA: TGTGCCAGCAGTGAACGCGGTTTCTCCTACAATGAGCAGTTCTTC.

V gene TRBV18 combines with J gene TRBJ1-1, with D possibly matching TRBD1 (5 bases). The germline V gene has CDR1 KGHSH and CDR2 LQKENI. The V end lost 5 bases, the J end lost 1 base, and 11 bases lay between the germline ends. The CDR3 has 14 residues. CDR3 sequence: CASSSTAENTEAFF. The CDR3, as DNA: TGTGCCAGCTCATCGACAGCCGAGAACACTGAAGCTTTCTTT.

This clone was counted a single time. The CDR3 reads CASSESGQSRGYTF. CDR3 in DNA: TGTGCCAGCAGTGAATCGGGACAGTCCCGGGGCTACACCTTC. The rearrangement links TRBV6-1 to TRBJ1-2; the match to TRBD1 covers 7 bases. V was pared by 2 bases and J by 8 bases, with 8 bases of the junction left unmatched. This CDR3 has 14 residues. In germline, CDR1 is MNHNS, CDR2 SASEGT.

The chain employs TRBV6-6 and TRBJ2-7; 8 bases are shared with TRBD2. CDR3 length equals 15 residues. The junction had 9 bases not matched to a gene; V was cut back by 4 bases and J by 4 bases. Germline CDR1 and CDR2: MNHNY and SVGAGI (reference sequence). CDR3 sequence (DNA): TGTGCCAGCAGTTTCTTAGCGGGACCGGGGTACGAGCAGTACTTC. Translation gives CASSFLAGPGYEQYF.

The rearrangement joins TRBV4-3 to TRBJ1-5; possible D gene TRBD1, 6 bases. Looked up from germline, CDR1 is LGHNA and CDR2 is YSLEER. The CDR3 is made up of 13 amino acids. The V end lost 2 bases, the J end lost 6 bases, and 8 bases lay between the germline ends. The CDR3 reads CASSQLGGQPQHF. The CDR3 DNA reads TGCGCCAGCAGCCAACTAGGGGGTCAGCCCCAGCATTTT.

This clone has more than one count but fewer than ten. The chain employs TRBV7-9 and TRBJ2-5; TRBD1 is a possible D gene (6 bases). Germline CDR1 and CDR2: SEHNR and FQNEAQ (reference sequence). Deletions cut 5 bases from V and 3 bases from J, with 13 bases between. The CDR3 spans 14 residues. The CDR3 protein is CASSPTYREETQYF. For the CDR3, the DNA is TGTGCCAGCAGCCCCACGTACAGGGAAGAGACCCAGTACTTC.

J is TRBJ1-2 and V is TRBV25-1; tentatively, D is TRBD1 (5 bases). Germline V gene sequence: CDR1 MGHDK, CDR2 SYGVNS. The CDR3 totals 13 residues. V gave up 4 bases and J gave up 8 bases, with 14 bases separating them. This CDR3 reads CASSVPGGSGYTF. CDR3 DNA sequence: TGTGCCAGCAGTGTCCCCGGGGGGTCCGGCTACACCTTC.

CDR3 sequence: CSVREGTSVGDTQYF. Written as DNA, the CDR3 is TGCAGCGTGCGGGAGGGAACTAGCGTCGGAGATACGCAGTATTTT. V and J are TRBV29-1 and TRBJ2-3, with 9 bases matching TRBD2. Germline loops: CDR1 SQVTM, CDR2 ANQGSEA. The V segment lost 6 bases and the J segment 5 bases; nucleotides outside the gene matches: 12. The CDR3 runs 15 residues.

This rearrangement joins TRBV5-1 to TRBJ2-7; a weak D match, TRBD1 (5 bases). CDR3 length: 13 residues. Germline CDR1 and CDR2: SGHRS and YFSETQ. Trimming pared 4 bases from V and 2 bases from J, leaving 10 bases between. The CDR3 DNA is TGCGCCAGCAGCCACGACAGTCCCTACGAGCAGTACTTC. Residues: CASSHDSPYEQYF.

This chain links TRBV4-3 with TRBJ2-7, with 11 bases that match TRBD1. Germline loops: CDR1 LGHNA, CDR2 YSLEER. The J segment lost 7 bases and the V segment lost 4 bases, leaving 12 bases of the junction unmatched. The CDR3 is 16 residues long. The chain's CDR3 is CASSLTTGTGGGEQYF. The CDR3 DNA is TGCGCCAGCAGCCTTACAACCGGGACAGGGGGAGGGGAGCAGTACTTC.

This clone was detected once. The V gene is TRBV7-6, the J gene TRBJ2-7; 10 bases are a match to TRBD1. V dropped 3 bases and J dropped 7; count of bases not matched to a gene: 6. Germline V CDR1 and CDR2: SGHVS, FNYEAQ. The CDR3 extends over 14 amino acids. CDR3 residues: CASSLDDRGREQYF. The CDR3 DNA reads TGTGCCAGCAGCTTGGACGACAGGGGGCGAGAGCAGTACTTC.

The V gene is TRBV18, the J gene TRBJ2-1; TRBD1 matches 7 bases. The germline gives CDR1 KGHSH, CDR2 LQKENI. The J segment lost 10 bases and the V segment lost 4 bases, leaving 13 bases of the junction unmatched. This CDR3 has 15 residues. The chain's CDR3 is CASSRLEGGRGEQFF. Written as DNA, the CDR3 is TGTGCCAGCTCACGGTTAGAAGGGGGCCGGGGCGAGCAGTTCTTC.

V is TRBV19 and J is TRBJ1-2; a possible D gene is TRBD1 (6 bases). This CDR3 region has 16 residues. Trimming removed 4 bases at V and 3 bases at J, with 18 bases between. Germline CDR1 LNHDA, CDR2 SQIVND (reference sequence). The CDR3 spells CASSTRPGHTDYGYTF. The CDR3 coding sequence is TGTGCCAGTAGTACCCGACCGGGACATACGGACTATGGCTACACCTTC.

The J gene is TRBJ2-5, the V gene TRBV9; tentative D call: TRBD1 (5 bases). V lost 4 bases and J 1 base, leaving 11 bases between the germline ends. CDR3 size: 14 residues. Germline lookup yields CDR1 SGDLS and CDR2 YYNGEE. The CDR3 loop reads CASSSGHFQETQYF. As DNA, the CDR3 is TGTGCCAGCAGCTCCGGACACTTCCAAGAGACCCAGTACTTC.

The gene calls are TRBV11-2 and TRBJ1-3, with TRBD1 as a possible D gene (6 bases). The CDR3 totals 16 residues. Germline V lookup: CDR1 SGHAT, CDR2 FQNNGV. V was trimmed by 1 base and J by 0 bases, leaving 10 bases between them. The CDR3 nucleotides read TGTGCCAGCAGCTTAGGAGGGGGGTTCTCTGGAAACACCATATATTTT. This gives the protein CASSLGGGFSGNTIYF.

This chain links TRBV30 with TRBJ1-4; the match to TRBD1 covers 9 bases. CDR3 length: 15 residues. After removal of 0 bases from V and 5 bases from J, the junction contained 4 bases not matched to a gene. Germline CDR1 and CDR2: GTSNPN and SVGIG (reference sequence). Written as DNA, the CDR3 is TGTGCCTGGAGTGTACCCGGGACAGGGAATGAAAAACTGTTTTTT. Translated: CAWSVPGTGNEKLFF. Variable domain in full (rest from reference TRBV30 and TRBJ1-4): SQTIHQWPATLVQPVGSPLSLECTVEGTSNPNLYWYRQAAGRGLQLLFYSVGIGQISSEVPQNLSASRPQDRQFILSSKKLLLSDSGFYLCAWSVPGTGNEKLFFGSGTQLSVL.

The chain combines TRBV6-5 with TRBJ1-1, with no clear D. Germline CDR1 MNHEY, CDR2 SVGAGI. The CDR3 length is 13 residues. With 2 bases removed from V and 8 bases from J, the gap between germline ends came to 12 bases. The CDR3 nucleotides read TGTGCCAGCAGTTACCTATCCGGATCGGAAGCTTTCTTT. Encoded protein: CASSYLSGSEAFF.

The V gene is TRBV7-2, the J gene TRBJ1-2; 7 bases align to TRBD1. Germline CDR1 SGHTA, CDR2 FQGNSA. Germline trimming cut 4 bases from V and 8 bases from J; bases unmatched to any gene: 4. The CDR3 spans 12 residues. The DNA of the CDR3 is TGTGCCAGCAGCTCAGACAGGGTAGGCTACACCTTC. It translates to CASSSDRVGYTF.

J is TRBJ1-5 and V is TRBV6-6; 7 nucleotides line up with TRBD1. This CDR3 region has 15 residues. V lost 5 bases and J lost 3; bases outside the gene matches: 7. Germline CDR1 reads MNHNY; CDR2 reads SVGAGI (reference sequence). The CDR3 here is CASSRQQGTNQPQHF. CDR3 DNA: TGTGCCAGCAGTAGACAACAGGGGACCAATCAGCCCCAGCATTTT.